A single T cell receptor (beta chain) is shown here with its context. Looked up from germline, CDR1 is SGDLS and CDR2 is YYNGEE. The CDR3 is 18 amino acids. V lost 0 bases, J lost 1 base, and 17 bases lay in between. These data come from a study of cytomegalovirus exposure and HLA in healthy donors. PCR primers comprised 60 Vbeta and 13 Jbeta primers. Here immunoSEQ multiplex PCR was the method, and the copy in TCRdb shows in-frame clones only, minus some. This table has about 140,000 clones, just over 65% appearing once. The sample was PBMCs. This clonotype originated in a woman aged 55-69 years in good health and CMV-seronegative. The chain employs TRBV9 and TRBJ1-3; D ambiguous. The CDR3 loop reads CASSVASPSRVSGNTIYF. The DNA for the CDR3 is TGTGCCAGCAGCGTAGCTTCACCCTCGAGGGTATCTGGAAACACCATATATTTT.